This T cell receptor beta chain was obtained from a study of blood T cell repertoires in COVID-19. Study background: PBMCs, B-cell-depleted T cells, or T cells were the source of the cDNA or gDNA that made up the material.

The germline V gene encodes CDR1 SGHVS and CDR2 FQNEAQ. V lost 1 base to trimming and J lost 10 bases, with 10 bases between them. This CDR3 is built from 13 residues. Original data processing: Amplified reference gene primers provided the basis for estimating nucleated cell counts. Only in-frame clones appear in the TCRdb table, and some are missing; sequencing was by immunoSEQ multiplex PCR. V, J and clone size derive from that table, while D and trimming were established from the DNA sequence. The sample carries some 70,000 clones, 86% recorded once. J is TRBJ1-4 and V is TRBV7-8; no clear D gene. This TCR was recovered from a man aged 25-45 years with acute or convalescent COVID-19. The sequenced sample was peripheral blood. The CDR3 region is CASSLVEVAKLFF. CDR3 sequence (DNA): TGTGCCAGCAGCTTAGTGGAGGTAGCAAAACTGTTTTTT.